This T cell receptor beta chain was sequenced during a study of shared clonotypes between healthy human individuals. Study as a whole: Two women and a few men aged 18 to 49 made up the donors. Three plates were used per donor for CD4 naive, three for CD4 memory, two for CD8 naive and one for CD8 memory.

This CDR3 is built from 15 residues. Trimming cost V 7 bases and J 4 bases; bases outside gene matches: 9. Germline V gene data show CDR1 as SGHRS and CDR2 as YFSETQ. An assay was performed, and its level was deep. Methods used by the authors: In the immunoSEQ data, sequences were junction-only and lacked quality scores, so filtering differed. The table came from immunoSEQ multiplex PCR; TCRdb's copy has only in-frame clones and leaves some out. V, J and clone size derive from that table, while D and trimming were established from the DNA sequence. Of millions of clones in the sample, roughly 95% were seen once. This clone was found once.

This chain connects TRBV5-1 to TRBJ1-4, with 8 bases matching TRBD1. The TCR sequence derives from a man aged 18-30 years in good health. Sequencing input: naive CD4+ T cells sorted from blood. Documented subset: CD45RA+ positively selected. This CDR3 is CASFDQGAGNEKLFF. The CDR3, as DNA: TGCGCCAGCTTCGATCAGGGGGCGGGTAATGAAAAACTGTTTTTT.